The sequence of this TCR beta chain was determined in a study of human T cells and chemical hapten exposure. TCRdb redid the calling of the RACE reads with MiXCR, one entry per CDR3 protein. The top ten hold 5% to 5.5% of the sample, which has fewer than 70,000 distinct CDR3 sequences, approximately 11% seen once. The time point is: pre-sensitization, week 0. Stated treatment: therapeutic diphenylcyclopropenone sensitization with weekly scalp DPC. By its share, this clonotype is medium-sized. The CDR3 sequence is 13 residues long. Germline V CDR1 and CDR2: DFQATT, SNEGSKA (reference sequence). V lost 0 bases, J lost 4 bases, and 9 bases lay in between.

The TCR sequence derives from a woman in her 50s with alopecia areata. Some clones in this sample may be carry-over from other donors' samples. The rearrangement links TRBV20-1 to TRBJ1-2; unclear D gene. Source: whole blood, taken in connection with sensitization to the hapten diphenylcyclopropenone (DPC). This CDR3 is CSARDPGLYGYTF. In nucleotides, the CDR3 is TGCAGTGCTAGAGATCCCGGACTCTATGGCTACACCTTC.